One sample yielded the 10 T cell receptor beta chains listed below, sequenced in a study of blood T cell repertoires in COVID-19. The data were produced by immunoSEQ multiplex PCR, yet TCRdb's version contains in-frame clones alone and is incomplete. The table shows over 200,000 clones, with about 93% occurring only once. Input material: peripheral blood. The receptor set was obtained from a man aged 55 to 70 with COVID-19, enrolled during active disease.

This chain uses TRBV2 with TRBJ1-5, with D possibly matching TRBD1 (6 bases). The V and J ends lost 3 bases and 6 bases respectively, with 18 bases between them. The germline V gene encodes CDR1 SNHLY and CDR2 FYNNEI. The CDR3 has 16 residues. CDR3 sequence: CASSETQGSVGQPQHF. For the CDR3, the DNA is TGTGCCAGCAGTGAGACACAGGGAAGTGTAGGTCAGCCCCAGCATTTT.

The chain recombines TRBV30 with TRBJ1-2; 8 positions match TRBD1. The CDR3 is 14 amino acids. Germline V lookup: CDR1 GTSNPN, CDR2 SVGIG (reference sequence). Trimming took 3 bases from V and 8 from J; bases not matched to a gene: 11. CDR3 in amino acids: CAWSPEQGGYGYTF. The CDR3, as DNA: TGTGCCTGGAGCCCCGAACAGGGGGGATACGGCTACACCTTC.

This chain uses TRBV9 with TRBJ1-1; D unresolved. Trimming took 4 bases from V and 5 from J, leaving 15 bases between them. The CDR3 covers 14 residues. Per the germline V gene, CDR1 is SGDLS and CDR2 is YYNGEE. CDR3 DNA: TGTGCCAGCAGCACCGAGGTGGTGGGTACTGAAGCTTTCTTT. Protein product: CASSTEVVGTEAFF.

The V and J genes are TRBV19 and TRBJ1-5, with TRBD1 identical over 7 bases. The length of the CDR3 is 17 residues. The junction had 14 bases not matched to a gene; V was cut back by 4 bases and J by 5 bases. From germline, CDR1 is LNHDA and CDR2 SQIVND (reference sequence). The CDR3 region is CASSKVEGTVQDQPQHF. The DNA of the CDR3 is TGTGCCAGTAGTAAGGTGGAGGGGACAGTCCAGGATCAGCCCCAGCATTTT.

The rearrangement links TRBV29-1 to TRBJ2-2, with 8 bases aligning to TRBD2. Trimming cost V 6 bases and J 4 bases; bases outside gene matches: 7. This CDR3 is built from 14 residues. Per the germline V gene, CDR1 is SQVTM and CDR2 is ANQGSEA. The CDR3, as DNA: TGCAGCGTCTGGCGGGGGGCAAGCACCGGGGAGCTGTTTTTT. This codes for CSVWRGASTGELFF.

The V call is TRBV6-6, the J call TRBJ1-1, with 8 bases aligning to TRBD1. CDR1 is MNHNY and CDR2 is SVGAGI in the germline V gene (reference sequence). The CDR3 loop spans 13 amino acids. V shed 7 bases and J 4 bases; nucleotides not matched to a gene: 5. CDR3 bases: TGTGCCAGCACCAAAACAGGGGGCACTGAAGCTTTCTTT. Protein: CASTKTGGTEAFF.

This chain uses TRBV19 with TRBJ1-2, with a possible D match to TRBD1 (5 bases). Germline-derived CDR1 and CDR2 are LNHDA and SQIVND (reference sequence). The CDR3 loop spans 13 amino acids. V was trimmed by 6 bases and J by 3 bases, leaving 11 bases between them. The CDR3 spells CASRTRDDYGYTF. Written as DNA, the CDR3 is TGTGCCAGTAGAACCAGGGATGACTATGGCTACACCTTC.

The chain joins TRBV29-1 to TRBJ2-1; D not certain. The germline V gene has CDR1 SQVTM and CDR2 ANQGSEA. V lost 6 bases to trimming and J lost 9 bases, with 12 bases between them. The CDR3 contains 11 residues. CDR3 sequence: CSVQFSSEQFF. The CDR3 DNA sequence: TGCAGCGTCCAATTTTCTAGTGAGCAGTTCTTC.

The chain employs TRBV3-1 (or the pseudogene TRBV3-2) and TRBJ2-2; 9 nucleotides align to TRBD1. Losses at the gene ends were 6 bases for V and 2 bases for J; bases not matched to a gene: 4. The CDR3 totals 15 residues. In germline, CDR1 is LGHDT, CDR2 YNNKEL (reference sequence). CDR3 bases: TGTGCCAGCAGTGTTACAGGGGGCAACACCGGGGAGCTGTTTTTT. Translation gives CASSVTGGNTGELFF.

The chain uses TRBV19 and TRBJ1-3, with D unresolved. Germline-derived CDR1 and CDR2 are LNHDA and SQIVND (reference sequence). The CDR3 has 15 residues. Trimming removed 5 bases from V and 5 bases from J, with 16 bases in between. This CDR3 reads CASSDSAATRNTIYF. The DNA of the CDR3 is TGTGCCAGTAGTGATAGCGCGGCTACCAGAAACACCATATATTTT. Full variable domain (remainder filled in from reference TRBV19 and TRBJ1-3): DGGITQSPKYLFRKEGQNVTLSCEQNLNHDAMYWYRQDPGQGLRLIYYSQIVNDFQKGDIAEGYSVSREKKESFPLTVTSAQKNPTAFYLCASSDSAATRNTIYFGEGSWLTVV.